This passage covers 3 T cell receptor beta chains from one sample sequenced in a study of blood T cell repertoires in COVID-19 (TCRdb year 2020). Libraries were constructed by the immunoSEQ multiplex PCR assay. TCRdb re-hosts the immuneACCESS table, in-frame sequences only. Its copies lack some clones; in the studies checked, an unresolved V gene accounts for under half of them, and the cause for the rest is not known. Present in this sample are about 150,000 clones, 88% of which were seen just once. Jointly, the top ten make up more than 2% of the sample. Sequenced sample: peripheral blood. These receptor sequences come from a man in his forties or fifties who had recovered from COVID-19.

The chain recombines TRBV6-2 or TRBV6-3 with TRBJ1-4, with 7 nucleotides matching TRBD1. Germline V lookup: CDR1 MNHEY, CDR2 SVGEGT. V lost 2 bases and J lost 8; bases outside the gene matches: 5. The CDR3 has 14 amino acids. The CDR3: CASSYDRVEEKLFF. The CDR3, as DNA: TGTGCCAGCAGTTACGACAGGGTGGAAGAAAAACTGTTTTTT.

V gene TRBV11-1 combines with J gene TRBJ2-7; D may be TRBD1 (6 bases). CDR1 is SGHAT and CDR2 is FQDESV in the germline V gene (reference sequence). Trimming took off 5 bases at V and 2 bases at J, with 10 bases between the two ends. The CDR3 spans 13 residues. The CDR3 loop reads CASSPRQAYEQYF. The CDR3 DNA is TGTGCCAGCAGCCCCCGACAGGCCTACGAGCAGTACTTC.

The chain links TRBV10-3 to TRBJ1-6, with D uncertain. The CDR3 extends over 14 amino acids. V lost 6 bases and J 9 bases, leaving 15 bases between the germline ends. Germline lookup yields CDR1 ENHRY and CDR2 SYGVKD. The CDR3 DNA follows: TGTGCCATCAGGTCGGCGGCCGGAGGTTCACCCCTCCACTTT. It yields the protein CAIRSAAGGSPLHF.